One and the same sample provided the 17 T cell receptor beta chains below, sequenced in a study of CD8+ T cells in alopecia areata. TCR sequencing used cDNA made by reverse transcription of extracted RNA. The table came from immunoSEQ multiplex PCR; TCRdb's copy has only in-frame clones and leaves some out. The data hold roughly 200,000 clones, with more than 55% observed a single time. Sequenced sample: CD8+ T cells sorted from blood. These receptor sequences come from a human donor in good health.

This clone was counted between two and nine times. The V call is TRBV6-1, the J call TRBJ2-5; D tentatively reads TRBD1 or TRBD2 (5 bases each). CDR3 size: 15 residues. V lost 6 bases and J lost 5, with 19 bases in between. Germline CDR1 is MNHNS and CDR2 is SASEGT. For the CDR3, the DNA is TGTGCCAGCAGAGAAACGGCAGGGTGGGGGGAGACCCAGTACTTC. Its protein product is CASRETAGWGETQYF.

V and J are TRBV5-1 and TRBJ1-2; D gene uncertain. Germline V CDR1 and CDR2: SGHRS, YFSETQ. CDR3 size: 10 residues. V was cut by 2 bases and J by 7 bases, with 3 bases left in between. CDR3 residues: CASSFGGYTF. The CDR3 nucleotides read TGCGCCAGCAGCTTCGGTGGCTACACCTTC.

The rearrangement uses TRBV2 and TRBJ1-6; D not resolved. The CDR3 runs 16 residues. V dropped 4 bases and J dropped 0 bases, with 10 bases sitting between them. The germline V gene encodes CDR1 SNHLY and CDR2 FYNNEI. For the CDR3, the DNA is TGTGCCAGCAGTGTGGCGGAGAGCTCCTATAATTCACCCCTCCACTTT. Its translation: CASSVAESSYNSPLHF.

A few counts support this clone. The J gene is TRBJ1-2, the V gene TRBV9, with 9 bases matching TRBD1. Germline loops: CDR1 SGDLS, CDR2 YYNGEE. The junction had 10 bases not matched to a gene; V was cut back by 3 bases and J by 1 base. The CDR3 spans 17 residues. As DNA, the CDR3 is TGTGCCAGCAGCGGGGGGACAGGGTCCCCCCTTAACTATGGCTACACCTTC. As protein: CASSGGTGSPLNYGYTF.

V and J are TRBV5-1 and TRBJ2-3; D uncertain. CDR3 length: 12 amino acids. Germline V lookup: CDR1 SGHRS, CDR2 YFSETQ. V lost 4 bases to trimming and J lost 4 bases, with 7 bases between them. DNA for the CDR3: TGCGCCAGCAGCATGGTGGCAGATACGCAGTATTTT. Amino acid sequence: CASSMVADTQYF.

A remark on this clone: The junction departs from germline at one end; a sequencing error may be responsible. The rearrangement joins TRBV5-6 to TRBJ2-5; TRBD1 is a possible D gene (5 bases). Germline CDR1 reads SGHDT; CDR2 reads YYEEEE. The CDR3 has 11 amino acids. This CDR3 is CTRDLQETQYF. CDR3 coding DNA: TGTACCAGGGATCTCCAAGAGACCCAGTACTTC. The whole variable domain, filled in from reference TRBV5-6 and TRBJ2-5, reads DAGVTQSPTHLIKTRGQQVTLRCSPKSGHDTVSWYQQALGQGPQFIFQYYEEEERQRGNFPDRFSGHQFPNYSSELNVNALLLGDSALYLCTRDLQETQYFGPGTRLLVL.

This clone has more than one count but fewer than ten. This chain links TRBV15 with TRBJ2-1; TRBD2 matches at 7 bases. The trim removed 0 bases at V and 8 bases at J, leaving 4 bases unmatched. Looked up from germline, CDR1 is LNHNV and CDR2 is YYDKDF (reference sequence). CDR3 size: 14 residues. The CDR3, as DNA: TGTGCCACCAGCAGAGAGACTAGCCGGGATGAGCAGTTCTTC. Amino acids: CATSRETSRDEQFF. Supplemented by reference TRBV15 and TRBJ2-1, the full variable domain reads DAMVIQNPRYQVTQFGKPVTLSCSQTLNHNVMYWYQQKSSQAPKLLFHYYDKDFNNEADTPDNFQSRRPNTSFCFLDIRSPGLGDTAMYLCATSRETSRDEQFFGPGTRLTVL.

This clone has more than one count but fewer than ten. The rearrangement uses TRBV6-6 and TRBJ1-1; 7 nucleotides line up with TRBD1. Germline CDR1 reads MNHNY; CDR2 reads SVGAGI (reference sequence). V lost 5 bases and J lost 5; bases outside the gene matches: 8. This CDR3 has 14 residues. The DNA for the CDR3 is TGTGCCAGCAGTCTTACGACAGGGCGTACTGAAGCTTTCTTT. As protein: CASSLTTGRTEAFF.

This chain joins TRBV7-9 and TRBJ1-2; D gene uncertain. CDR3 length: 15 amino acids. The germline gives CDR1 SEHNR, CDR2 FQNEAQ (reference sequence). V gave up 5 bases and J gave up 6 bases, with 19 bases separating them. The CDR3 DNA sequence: TGTGCCAGCAGCCCCTCGGGGAGGAATTATCATGGCTACACCTTC. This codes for CASSPSGRNYHGYTF.

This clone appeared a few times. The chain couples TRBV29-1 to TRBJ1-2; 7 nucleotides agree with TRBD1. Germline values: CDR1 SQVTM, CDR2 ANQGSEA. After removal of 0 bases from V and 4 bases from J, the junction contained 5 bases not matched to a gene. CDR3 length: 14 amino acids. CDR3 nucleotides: TGCAGCGTTGAAGACGTAGGGGGCGTCTATGGCTACACCTTC. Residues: CSVEDVGGVYGYTF.

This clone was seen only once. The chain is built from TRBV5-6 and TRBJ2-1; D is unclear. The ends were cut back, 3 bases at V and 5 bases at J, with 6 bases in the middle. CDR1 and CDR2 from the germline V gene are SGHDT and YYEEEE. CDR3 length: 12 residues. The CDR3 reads CASSSWDNEQFF. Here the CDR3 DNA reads TGTGCCAGCAGCTCCTGGGACAATGAGCAGTTCTTC.

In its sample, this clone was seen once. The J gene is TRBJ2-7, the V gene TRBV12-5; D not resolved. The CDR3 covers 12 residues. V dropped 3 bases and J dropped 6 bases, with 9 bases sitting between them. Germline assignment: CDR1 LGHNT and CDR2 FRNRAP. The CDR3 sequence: CASGLRSVEQYF. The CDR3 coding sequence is TGTGCTAGTGGTTTACGATCGGTCGAGCAGTACTTC.

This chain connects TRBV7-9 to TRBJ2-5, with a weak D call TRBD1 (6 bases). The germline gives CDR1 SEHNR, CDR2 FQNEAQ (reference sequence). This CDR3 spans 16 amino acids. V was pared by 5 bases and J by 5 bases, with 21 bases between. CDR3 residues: CASSQGPGSLGETQYF. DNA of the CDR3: TGTGCCAGCAGCCAGGGGCCCGGATCTCTAGGGGAGACCCAGTACTTC.

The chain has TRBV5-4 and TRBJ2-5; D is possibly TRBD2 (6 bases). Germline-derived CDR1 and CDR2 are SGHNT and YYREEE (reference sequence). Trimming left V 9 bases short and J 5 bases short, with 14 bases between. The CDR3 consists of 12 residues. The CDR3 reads CATGTGGETQYF. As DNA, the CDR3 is TGTGCCACCGGGACTGGAGGGGAGACCCAGTACTTC.

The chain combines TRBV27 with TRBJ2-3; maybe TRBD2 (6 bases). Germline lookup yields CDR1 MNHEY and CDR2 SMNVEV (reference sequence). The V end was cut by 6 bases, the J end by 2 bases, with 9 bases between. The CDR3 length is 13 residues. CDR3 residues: CASRRGTTDTQYF. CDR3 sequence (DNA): TGTGCCAGCAGACGGGGGACCACAGATACGCAGTATTTT.

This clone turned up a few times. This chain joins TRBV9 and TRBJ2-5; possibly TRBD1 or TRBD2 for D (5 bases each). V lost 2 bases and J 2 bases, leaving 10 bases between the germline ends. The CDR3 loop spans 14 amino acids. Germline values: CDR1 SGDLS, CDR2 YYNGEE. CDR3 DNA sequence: TGTGCCAGCAGCGTGGGACCCTATCAAGAGACCCAGTACTTC. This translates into CASSVGPYQETQYF.

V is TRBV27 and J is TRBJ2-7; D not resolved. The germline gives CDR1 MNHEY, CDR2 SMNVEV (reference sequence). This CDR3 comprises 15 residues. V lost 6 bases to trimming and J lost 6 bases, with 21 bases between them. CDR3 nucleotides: TGTGCCAGCAGCGCCCGCTTAGGGATGGGTACCGAGCAGTACTTC. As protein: CASSARLGMGTEQYF.